This T cell receptor (beta chain) was sequenced during a study of beta chain features in type 1 diabetes. Overall study findings and caveats: Researchers report that Type 1 diabetes patients had moderately but significantly shorter TCRB CDR3s across all four CD4+ subsets.

In germline, CDR1 is SEHNR, CDR2 FQNEAQ (reference sequence). This CDR3 has 13 residues. Trimming cost V 5 bases and J 4 bases, with 9 bases left between them. Expressed TCRB transcripts were sequenced because the isolated RNA had all been reverse transcribed beforehand. Repertoires were generated with immunoSEQ multiplex PCR, while TCRdb's copy carries only in-frame clones and drops some. Seen here are some 900,000 clones, roughly 17% observed once, and the top ten hold 0.023%. Of note for this clone: Its specificity is unknown.

This TCR was sampled from a woman aged 18-29 years in good health. Material for sequencing was naive CD4+ T cells from blood. The genes are TRBV7-9 and TRBJ2-1, with unresolved D. CDR3 region: CASSPRRYNEQFF. The CDR3 DNA reads TGTGCCAGCAGCCCTCGGAGATACAATGAGCAGTTCTTC.